The 14 T cell receptor beta chains in this list originate from one sample, sequenced in a study of post-analysis software for immune sequencing data. Study-wide points: TRBV5-6, TRBV5-1 and TRBV20-1 were among roughly 5 TRBV segments more frequent in patients than controls.

Their antigens remain unidentified. Built from TCR beta cDNA, the libraries had unique molecular identifiers in them. Via MiXCR, TCRdb re-called the PCR reads, giving one row per CDR3 protein. Seen here are approximately 730,000 distinct CDR3 sequences, approximately 44% observed once, and the top ten hold roughly 5%. The sequenced sample was blood. The receptors come from a girl aged 5-17 years with multiple sclerosis.

The gene calls are TRBV29-1 and TRBJ2-3; no clear D. Germline V lookup: CDR1 SQVTM, CDR2 ANQGSEA. V lost 8 bases and J 0 bases, leaving 6 bases between the germline ends. The CDR3 totals 11 residues. CDR3 region: CSSPSTDTQYF. In nucleotides, the CDR3 is TGCAGCAGCCCGAGCACAGATACGCAGTATTTT.

V gene TRBV20-1 combines with J gene TRBJ1-1; D is ambiguous. There are 13 residues in the CDR3. V lost 4 bases to trimming and J lost 1 base, with 10 bases between them. The germline V gene has CDR1 DFQATT and CDR2 SNEGSKA (reference sequence). The chain's CDR3 is CSAKLESNTEAFF. For the CDR3, the DNA is TGCAGTGCTAAATTAGAGTCGAACACTGAAGCTTTCTTT.

The chain links TRBV29-1 to TRBJ1-2, with D maybe TRBD1 (6 bases). This CDR3 region has 11 residues. The ends were cut back, 6 bases at V and 8 bases at J, with 13 bases in the middle. The germline CDR1 and CDR2 sequences are SQVTM and ANQGSEA. The CDR3 here is CSVVGQWGYTF. The DNA for the CDR3 is TGCAGCGTCGTCGGACAGTGGGGCTACACCTTC.

The rearrangement uses TRBV7-9 and TRBJ2-1; 8 bases align to TRBD2. The CDR3 runs 13 residues. V was clipped by 5 bases and J by 3 bases; unmatched bases: 0. The germline V gene has CDR1 SEHNR and CDR2 FQNEAQ (reference sequence). The CDR3 bases are TGTGCCAGCAGCCGGGAGGGCTACAATGAGCAGTTCTTC. This gives the protein CASSREGYNEQFF.

The chain has TRBV10-3 and TRBJ2-7, with 7 bases that match TRBD1. Per the germline V gene, CDR1 is ENHRY and CDR2 is SYGVKD. The junction had 8 bases not matched to a gene; V was cut back by 9 bases and J by 3 bases. The CDR3 spans 13 residues. The CDR3 region is CAITPGQLYEQYF. CDR3 nucleotides: TGTGCCATTACCCCGGGACAGCTCTACGAGCAGTACTTC.

The chain uses TRBV12-3 or TRBV12-4 and TRBJ2-1, with TRBD2 matching over 12 bases. CDR3 length equals 23 residues. Trimming at V came to 6 bases and at J to 0 bases, leaving 24 bases not matched to a gene. This chain's CDR3 is CASSPDEWGGRTSGASSYNEQFF. Here the CDR3 DNA reads TGTGCCAGCAGCCCCGACGAATGGGGAGGGAGGACTAGCGGGGCTAGCTCCTACAATGAGCAGTTCTTC.

CDR3 amino acids: CASSNRDRGNYGYTF. In DNA form, the CDR3 reads TGCGCCAGCAGCAACCGGGACAGGGGGAACTATGGCTACACCTTC. V is TRBV5-1 and J is TRBJ1-2, with TRBD1 matching over 11 bases. Per germline, CDR1 SGHRS and CDR2 YFSETQ. This CDR3 spans 15 amino acids. Trimming took 4 bases from V and 2 from J; bases not matched to a gene: 4.

This clonotype occurred a few times. The chain joins TRBV6-6 to TRBJ2-1, with D possibly being TRBD2 (5 bases). The V gene's germline CDR1 is MNHNY and CDR2 SVGAGI (reference sequence). Trimming took 0 bases from V and 15 from J, leaving 15 bases between them. CDR3 length: 13 amino acids. This chain's CDR3 is CASSYSRGSIRFF. The DNA of the CDR3 is TGTGCCAGCAGTTACTCCAGAGGGAGTATCCGGTTCTTC.

The V call is TRBV12-3 or TRBV12-4, the J call TRBJ2-7; D remains ambiguous. The CDR3 consists of 13 residues. Deletions cut 5 bases from V and 3 bases from J, with 11 bases between. CDR3 region: CASSEPGIYEQYF. CDR3 DNA sequence: TGTGCCAGCAGTGAGCCTGGAATCTACGAGCAGTACTTC.

This clonotype has only a few counts. The chain links TRBV9 to TRBJ2-7; D possibly uses TRBD1 or TRBD2 (5 bases each). Looked up from germline, CDR1 is SGDLS and CDR2 is YYNGEE. The CDR3 has 14 residues. V was shortened by 4 bases and J by 2 bases, with 13 bases between the two germline ends. In nucleotides, the CDR3 is TGTGCCAGCAGCCGAGGGGCCGAGCCCTACGAGCAGTACTTC. It encodes CASSRGAEPYEQYF.

The count of this clonotype is one. An end of the junction differs from the germline gene, which may be a read error. The chain carries TRBV14 and TRBJ2-5, with TRBD2 identical over 7 bases. This CDR3 is 15 amino acids long. Germline values: CDR1 SGHDN, CDR2 FVKESK. CDR3 region: CASSRYRTSQETQYF. CDR3 bases: TGTGCCAGCAGCCGATATCGGACTAGTCAAGAGACCCAGTACTTT.

The CDR3 reads CSVLEGGIEQFF. The DNA of the CDR3 is TGCAGCGTTTTGGAGGGAGGGATTGAGCAGTTCTTC. The chain joins TRBV29-1 to TRBJ2-1; 7 bases are shared with TRBD2. The germline CDR1 and CDR2 sequences are SQVTM and ANQGSEA. J lost 9 bases, V lost 5 bases, and 7 bases had no gene match. The CDR3 spans 12 residues.

This clonotype was counted a single time. The V and J genes are TRBV27 and TRBJ1-1; possibly TRBD1 for D (5 bases). V was clipped by 0 bases and J by 4 bases, with 9 bases between them. CDR3 size: 14 residues. Germline CDR1 is MNHEY and CDR2 is SMNVEV (reference sequence). CDR3 sequence: CASSLSMGGTEAFF. As DNA, the CDR3 is TGTGCCAGCAGTTTATCGATGGGGGGCACTGAAGCTTTCTTT.

The gene calls are TRBV12-3 or TRBV12-4 and TRBJ2-5, with 7 positions matching TRBD2. J gave up 5 bases and V 5 bases, and 5 bases lay outside the gene matches. The length of the CDR3 is 13 residues. The CDR3 region has the DNA TGTGCCAGCAGTGTGGAGGGAGGGGAGACCCAGTACTTC. Translated: CASSVEGGETQYF.